These 6 T cell receptor beta chains came from one sample sequenced in a study of blood T cell repertoires in COVID-19. This table comes from immunoSEQ multiplex PCR, and its TCRdb copy is limited to in-frame clones, with some not included. The data show a few hundred thousand clones, around nine tenths seen once. The specimen was PBMCs or T cells enriched from blood (not recorded which). The receptor set was obtained from a man aged 30-40 years who had recovered from COVID-19.

This clone was observed a single time. The chain's CDR3 is CASKGQVNTEAFF. CDR3 in DNA: TGTGCCAGTAAGGGACAGGTGAACACTGAAGCTTTCTTT. This chain connects TRBV19 to TRBJ1-1; 8 bases are shared with TRBD1. The junction had 1 base not matched to a gene; V was cut back by 7 bases and J by 0 bases. Germline CDR1 is LNHDA and CDR2 is SQIVND (reference sequence). The CDR3 runs 13 residues.

The chain employs TRBV5-1 and TRBJ1-4, with D maybe TRBD1 (6 bases). This CDR3 has 17 amino acids. Germline lookup yields CDR1 SGHRS and CDR2 YFSETQ. V lost 1 base and J lost 4, with 17 bases in between. CDR3 residues: CASSLSGTPSSNEKLFF. The CDR3 bases are TGCGCCAGCAGCTTGTCGGGGACACCTTCTAGTAATGAAAAACTGTTTTTT.

V is TRBV11-2 and J is TRBJ1-2; TRBD1 aligns across 7 bases. The V segment lost 5 bases and the J segment 2 bases; nucleotides outside the gene matches: 8. Germline V gives CDR1 SGHAT, CDR2 FQNNGV. CDR3 length: 15 residues. The CDR3 DNA sequence: TGTGCCAGCAGCGACCTATCGACAGGGAACTATGGCTACACCTTC. This gives the protein CASSDLSTGNYGYTF.

The rearrangement uses TRBV5-1 and TRBJ1-1, with D uncertain. Per germline, CDR1 SGHRS and CDR2 YFSETQ. The ends were cut back, 0 bases at V and 3 bases at J, with 12 bases in the middle. The CDR3 covers 15 residues. The CDR3 nucleotides read TGCGCCAGCAGCTTGGTCTCGGGTTGGGACACTGAAGCTTTCTTT. As protein: CASSLVSGWDTEAFF.

This sequence joins TRBV30 and TRBJ2-3; D unresolved. The CDR3 contains 16 residues. CDR1 GTSNPN and CDR2 SVGIG come from the germline V gene (reference sequence). Deletions cut 0 bases from V and 1 base from J, with 14 bases between. The CDR3 DNA follows: TGTGCCTGGAGTGTTTGGGCCTTGACGCGCACAGATACGCAGTATTTT. Protein: CAWSVWALTRTDTQYF.

This chain uses TRBV28 with TRBJ1-2; TRBD1 matches at 11 bases. Germline CDR1 MDHEN, CDR2 SYDVKM. This CDR3 has 15 residues. With V trimmed by 6 bases and J by 6 bases, 9 bases remained unmatched. CDR3 in DNA: TGTGCCAGCAGCCTATCCGGGACAGGGGGTAATGGCTACACCTTC. It is translated as CASSLSGTGGNGYTF.